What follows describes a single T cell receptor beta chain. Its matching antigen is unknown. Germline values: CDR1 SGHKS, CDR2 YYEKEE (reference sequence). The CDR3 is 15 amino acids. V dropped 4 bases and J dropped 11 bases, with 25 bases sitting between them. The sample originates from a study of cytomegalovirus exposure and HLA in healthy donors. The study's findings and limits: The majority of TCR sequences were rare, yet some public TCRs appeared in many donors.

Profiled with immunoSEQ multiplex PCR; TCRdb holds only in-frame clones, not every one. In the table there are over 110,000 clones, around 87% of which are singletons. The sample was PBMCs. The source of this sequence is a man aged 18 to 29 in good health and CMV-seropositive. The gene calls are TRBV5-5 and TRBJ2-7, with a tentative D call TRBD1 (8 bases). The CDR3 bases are TGTGCCAGCAGCGCGAGAGGACAGGGAGGGTCGGTCGAGTACTTC. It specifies CASSARGQGGSVEYF.